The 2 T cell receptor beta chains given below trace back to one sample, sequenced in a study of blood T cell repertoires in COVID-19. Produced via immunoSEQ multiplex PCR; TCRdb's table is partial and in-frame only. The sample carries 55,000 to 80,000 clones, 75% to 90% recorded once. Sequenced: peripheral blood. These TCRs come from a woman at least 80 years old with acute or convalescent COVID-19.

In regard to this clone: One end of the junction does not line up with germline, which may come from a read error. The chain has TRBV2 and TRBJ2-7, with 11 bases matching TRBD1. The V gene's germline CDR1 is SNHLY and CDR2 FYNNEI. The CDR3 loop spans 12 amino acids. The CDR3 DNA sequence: TGTGCCAGCAGCCGGGGACCGGGACAGGGGGACTTC. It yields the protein CASSRGPGQGDF.

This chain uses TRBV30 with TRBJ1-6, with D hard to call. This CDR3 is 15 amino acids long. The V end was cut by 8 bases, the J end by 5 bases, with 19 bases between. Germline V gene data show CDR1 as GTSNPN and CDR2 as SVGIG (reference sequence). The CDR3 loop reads CAPPSAARDNSPLHF. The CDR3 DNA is TGTGCCCCACCGTCAGCGGCCAGAGATAATTCACCCCTCCACTTT.